This TCR beta chain was recorded in a study of cytomegalovirus exposure and HLA in healthy donors. Study-wide points: Productive status was seen about 87% or about 30% of the time for most TCR beta V segments in an earlier analysis. A later analysis found most CMV-associated TCR beta chains apparently HLA-restricted.

Concerning this clone itself: Its specificity is not known.

Primers: 60 Vbeta forward and 13 Jbeta reverse. Measured with immunoSEQ multiplex PCR; TCRdb has only the in-frame clones, and not every one. The table has approximately 150,000 clones, nearly 80% seen once. This receptor was obtained from a man between 18 and 29 years old in good health and CMV-seropositive. Source material: PBMCs.

The DNA of the CDR3 is TGTGCCATCAGTGAGTCTTCAGTGGGCAATCAGCCCCAGCATTTT. Residues: CAISESSVGNQPQHF. V and J are TRBV10-3 and TRBJ1-5; D gene unclear. The V gene lost 0 bases and the J gene lost 2 bases, with 8 bases spanning the gap. Per germline, CDR1 ENHRY and CDR2 SYGVKD. The CDR3 runs 15 residues.